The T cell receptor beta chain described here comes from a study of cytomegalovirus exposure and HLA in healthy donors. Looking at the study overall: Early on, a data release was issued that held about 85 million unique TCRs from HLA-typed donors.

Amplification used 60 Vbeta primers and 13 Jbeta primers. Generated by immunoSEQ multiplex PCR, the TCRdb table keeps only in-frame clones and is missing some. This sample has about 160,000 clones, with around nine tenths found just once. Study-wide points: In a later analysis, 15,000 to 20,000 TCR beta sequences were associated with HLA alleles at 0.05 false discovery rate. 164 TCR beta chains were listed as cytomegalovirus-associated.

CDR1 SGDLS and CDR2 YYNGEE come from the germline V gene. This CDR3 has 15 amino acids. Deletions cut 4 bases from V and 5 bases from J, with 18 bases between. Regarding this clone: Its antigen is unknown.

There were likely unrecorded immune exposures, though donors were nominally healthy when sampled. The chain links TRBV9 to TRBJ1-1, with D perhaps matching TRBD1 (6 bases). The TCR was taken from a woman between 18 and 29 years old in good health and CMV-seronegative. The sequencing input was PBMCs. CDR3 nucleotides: TGTGCCAGCAGCCCAGCGGGGGGCGCAAAGACTGAAGCTTTCTTT. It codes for CASSPAGGAKTEAFF.